The T cell receptor beta chain under discussion was sequenced for a study of T cell responses to AZD1222 COVID-19 vaccine. Study-wide findings and caveats: Clonal diversity was possibly underestimated, and white British individuals and females predominated among donors.

TCRdb's table, derived via immunoSEQ multiplex PCR, lists solely in-frame clones and lacks some. The sample lists about 130,000 clones, about nine tenths seen once, with less than 8.5% in the top ten. The CDR3 spans 15 residues. J lost 4 bases, V lost 3 bases, and 4 bases had no gene match. The germline V gene has CDR1 SGHTA and CDR2 FQGTGA. Of note for this clone: The antigen is unknown.

This receptor was identified in an adult in good health. The chain joins TRBV7-3 to TRBJ2-2, with 8 bases lining up with TRBD1. The sample here was peripheral blood, taken on day 0 of AZD1222 vaccination. The CDR3 nucleotides read TGTGCCAGCAGCTTTCAGGGGGCGAGCACCGGGGAGCTGTTTTTT. This translates into CASSFQGASTGELFF.